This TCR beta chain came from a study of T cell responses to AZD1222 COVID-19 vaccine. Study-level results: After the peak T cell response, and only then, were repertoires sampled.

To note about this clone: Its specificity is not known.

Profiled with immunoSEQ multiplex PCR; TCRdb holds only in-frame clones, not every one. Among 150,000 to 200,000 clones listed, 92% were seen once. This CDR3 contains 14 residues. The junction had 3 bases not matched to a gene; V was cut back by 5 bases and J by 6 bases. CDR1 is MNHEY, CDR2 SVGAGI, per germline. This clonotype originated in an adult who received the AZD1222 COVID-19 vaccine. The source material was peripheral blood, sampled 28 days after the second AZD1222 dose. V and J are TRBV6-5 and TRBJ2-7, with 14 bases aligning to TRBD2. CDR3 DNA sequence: TGTGCCAGCAGTAGGGGACTAGCGGGGGTCGAGCAGTACTTC. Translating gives CASSRGLAGVEQYF.